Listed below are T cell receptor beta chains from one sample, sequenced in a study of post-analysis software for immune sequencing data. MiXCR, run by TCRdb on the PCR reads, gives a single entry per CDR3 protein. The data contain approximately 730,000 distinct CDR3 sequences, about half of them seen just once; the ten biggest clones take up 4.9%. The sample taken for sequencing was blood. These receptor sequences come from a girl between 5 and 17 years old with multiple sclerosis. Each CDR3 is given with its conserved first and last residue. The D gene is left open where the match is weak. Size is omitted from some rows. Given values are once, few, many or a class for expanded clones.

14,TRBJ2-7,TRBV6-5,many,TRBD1,CASSRTGSNYEQYF,TGTGCCAGCAGCCGGACAGGGAGTAACTACGAGCAGTACTTC
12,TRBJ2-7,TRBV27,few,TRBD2,CASRGLAGEQYF,TGTGCCAGCAGAGGACTAGCGGGAGAGCAGTACTTC
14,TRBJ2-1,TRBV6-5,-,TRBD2,CASRLAGFYNEQFF,TGTGCCAGCAGACTAGCGGGATTTTACAATGAGCAGTTCTTC
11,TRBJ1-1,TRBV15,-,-,CATSWADEAFF,TGTGCCACCTCCTGGGCCGATGAAGCTTTCTTT
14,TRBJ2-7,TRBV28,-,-,CASISPGLPSEQYF,TGTGCCAGCATCTCCCCGGGCCTCCCGTCCGAGCAGTACTTC
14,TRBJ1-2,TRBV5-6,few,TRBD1,CASKTGEPNYGYTF,TGTGCCAGCAAGACAGGGGAACCCAACTATGGCTACACCTTC
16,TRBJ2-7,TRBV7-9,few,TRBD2,CASTLQLAGGPYEQYF,TGTGCCAGCACCCTGCAGCTAGCGGGAGGGCCGTACGAGCAGTACTTC
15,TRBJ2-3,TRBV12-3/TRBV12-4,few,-,CASRPVGTGTDTQYF,TGTGCCAGCAGACCAGTAGGAACAGGGACAGATACGCAGTATTTT
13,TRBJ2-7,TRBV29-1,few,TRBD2,CSVVTGGYHEQYF,TGCAGCGTTGTAACGGGAGGATACCACGAGCAGTACTTC
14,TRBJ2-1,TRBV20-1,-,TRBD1,CSVIQGAGYNEQFF,TGCAGTGTCATCCAGGGGGCTGGATACAATGAGCAGTTCTTC
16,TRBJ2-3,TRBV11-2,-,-,CASSFPRRATGDTQYF,TGTGCCAGCAGCTTTCCGCGGAGGGCTACAGGAGATACGCAGTATTTT
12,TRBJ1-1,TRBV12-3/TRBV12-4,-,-,CASNSGGSEAFF,TGTGCCAGCAACTCCGGCGGGTCTGAAGCTTTCTTT
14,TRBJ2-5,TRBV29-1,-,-,CSVEVTRSSETQYF,TGCAGCGTTGAAGTTACCCGCTCATCGGAGACCCAGTACTTC
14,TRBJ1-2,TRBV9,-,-,CASSVGIGNYGYTF,TGTGCCAGCAGCGTAGGAATTGGTAACTATGGCTACACCTTC
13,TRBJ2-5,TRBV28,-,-,CASRQGGVETQYF,TGTGCCAGCAGACAGGGGGGGGTAGAGACCCAGTACTTC
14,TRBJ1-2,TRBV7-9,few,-,CASTPTGTTSGYTF,TGTGCCAGCACCCCAACAGGAACCACTAGTGGCTACACCTTC
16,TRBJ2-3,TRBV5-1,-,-,CASSLLPTTGADTQYF,TGCGCCAGCAGCCTACTGCCCACCACGGGGGCAGATACGCAGTATTTT
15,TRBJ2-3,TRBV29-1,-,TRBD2,CSAQLAGVGVDTQYF,TGCAGTGCCCAACTAGCGGGAGTGGGCGTAGATACGCAGTATTTT
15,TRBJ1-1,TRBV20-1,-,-,CSASQGGRMNTEAFF,TGCAGTGCTAGCCAAGGGGGGAGGATGAACACTGAAGCTTTCTTT
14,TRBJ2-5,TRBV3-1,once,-,CASSQTMRVETQYF,TGTGCCAGCAGCCAGACTATGCGGGTCGAGACCCAGTACTTC
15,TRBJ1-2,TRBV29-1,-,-,CSVEGVGGKSYGYTF,TGCAGCGTTGAAGGGGTAGGGGGTAAGAGCTATGGCTACACCTTC
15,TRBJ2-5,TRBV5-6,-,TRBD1,CASSAPTGYQETQYF,TGTGCCAGCAGCGCGCCGACAGGGTACCAAGAGACCCAGTACTTC
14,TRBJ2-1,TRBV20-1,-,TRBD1,CSASAGQVVGGQFF,TGCAGTGCTAGTGCAGGACAGGTTGTTGGGGGGCAGTTCTTC